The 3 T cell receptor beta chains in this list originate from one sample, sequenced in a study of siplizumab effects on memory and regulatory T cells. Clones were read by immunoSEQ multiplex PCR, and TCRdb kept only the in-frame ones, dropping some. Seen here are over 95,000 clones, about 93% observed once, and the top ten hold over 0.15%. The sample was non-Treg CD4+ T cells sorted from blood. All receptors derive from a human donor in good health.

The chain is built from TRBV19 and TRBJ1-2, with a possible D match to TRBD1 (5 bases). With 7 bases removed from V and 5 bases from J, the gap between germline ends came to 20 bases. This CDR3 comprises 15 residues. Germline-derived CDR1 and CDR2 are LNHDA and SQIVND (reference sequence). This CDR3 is CASNPARGAGYGYTF. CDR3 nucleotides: TGTGCCAGTAACCCGGCGCGAGGGGCGGGTTATGGCTACACCTTC.

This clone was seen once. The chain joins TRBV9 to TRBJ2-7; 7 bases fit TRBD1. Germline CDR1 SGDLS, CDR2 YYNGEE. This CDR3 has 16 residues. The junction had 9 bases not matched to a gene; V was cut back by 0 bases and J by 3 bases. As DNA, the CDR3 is TGTGCCAGCAGCGTAGGTGTTCCGGGACAGTACTACGAGCAGTACTTC. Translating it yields CASSVGVPGQYYEQYF. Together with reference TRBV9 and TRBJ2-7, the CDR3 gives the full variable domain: DSGVTQTPKHLITATGQRVTLRCSPRSGDLSVYWYQQSLDQGLQFLIQYYNGEERAKGNILERFSAQQFPDLHSELNLSSLELGDSALYFCASSVGVPGQYYEQYFGPGTRLTVT.

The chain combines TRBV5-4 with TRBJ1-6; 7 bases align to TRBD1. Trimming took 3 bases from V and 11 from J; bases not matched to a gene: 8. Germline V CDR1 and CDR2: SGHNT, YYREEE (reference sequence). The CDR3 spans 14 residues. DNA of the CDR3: TGTGCCAGCAGCTCTTCAGGGGGAACGACACCCCTCCACTTT. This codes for CASSSSGGTTPLHF. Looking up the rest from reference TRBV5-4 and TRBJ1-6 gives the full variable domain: ETGVTQSPTHLIKTRGQQVTLRCSSQSGHNTVSWYQQALGQGPQFIFQYYREEENGRGNFPPRFSGLQFPNYSSELNVNALELDDSALYLCASSSSGGTTPLHFGNGTRLTVT.